This T cell receptor beta chain was observed in a study of lymphopenia after photon versus proton radiotherapy. Findings of the study overall: Proton therapy kept repertoires fairly stable, unlike photons, which gained effector/memory cells. After the lymphocyte nadir, photon-treated repertoires showed oligoclonal expansion, especially of CD8+ Temra cells.

As for this clone: Antigen specificity is unknown.

CDR1 MDHEN and CDR2 SYDVKM come from the germline V gene. V lost 8 bases, J lost 8 bases, and 15 bases lay in between. This CDR3 region has 13 residues. The data were produced by immunoSEQ multiplex PCR, yet TCRdb's version contains in-frame clones alone and is incomplete. This table holds around 64,000 clones, 92% found once. This clonotype originated in a woman aged 40 to 50 with cholangiocarcinoma. This chain connects TRBV28 to TRBJ1-4; D is perhaps TRBD1 (6 bases). This sample comprised peripheral blood, obtained from a patient treated with photon-based radiotherapy. CDR3 in amino acids: CASQDRNEEKLFF. CDR3 nucleotides: TGTGCCAGCCAAGACAGGAACGAAGAAAAACTGTTTTTT.